This T cell receptor (beta chain) was retrieved from a study of blood T cell repertoires in COVID-19. Study-wide context: The United States, Italy and Spain supplied acute and convalescent COVID-19 samples. PBMCs, B-cell-depleted T cells, or T cells provided the cDNA or gDNA that made up the material.

Some clones are missing from TCRdb's copy, which holds only in-frame ones; the method was immunoSEQ multiplex PCR. Here the sample spans some 300,000 clones, around four fifths being singletons. Germline-derived CDR1 and CDR2 are SNHLY and FYNNEI. Trimming cost V 6 bases and J 1 base, with 7 bases left between them. CDR3 length: 12 residues. This clone came up a few times. The chain recombines TRBV2 with TRBJ2-7; D is uncertain. Sequenced input: peripheral blood. This receptor was identified in a woman in her forties or fifties with active or convalescent COVID-19. The CDR3 loop is CASRADSYEQYF. CDR3 nucleotides: TGTGCCAGCAGGGCGGATTCCTACGAGCAGTACTTC.